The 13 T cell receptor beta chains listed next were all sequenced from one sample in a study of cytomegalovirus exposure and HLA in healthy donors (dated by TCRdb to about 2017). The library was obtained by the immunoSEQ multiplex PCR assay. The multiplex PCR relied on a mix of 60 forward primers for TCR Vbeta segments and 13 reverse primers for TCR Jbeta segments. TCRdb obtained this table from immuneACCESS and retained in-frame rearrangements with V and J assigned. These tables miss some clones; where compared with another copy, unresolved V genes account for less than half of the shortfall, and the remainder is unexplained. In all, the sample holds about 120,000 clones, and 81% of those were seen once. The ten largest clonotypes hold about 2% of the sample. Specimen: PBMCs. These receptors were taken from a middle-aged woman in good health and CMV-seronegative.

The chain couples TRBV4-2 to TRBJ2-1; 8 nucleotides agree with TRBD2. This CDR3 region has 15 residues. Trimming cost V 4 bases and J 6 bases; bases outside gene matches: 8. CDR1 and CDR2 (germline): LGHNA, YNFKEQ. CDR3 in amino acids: CASSRQTGGGNEQFF. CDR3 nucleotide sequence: TGTGCCAGCAGCCGACAAACGGGAGGGGGCAATGAGCAGTTCTTC.

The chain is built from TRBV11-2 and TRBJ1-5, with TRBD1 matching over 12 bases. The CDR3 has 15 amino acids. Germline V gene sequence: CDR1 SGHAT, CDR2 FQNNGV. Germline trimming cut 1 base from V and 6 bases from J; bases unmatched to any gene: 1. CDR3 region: CASSLGGQGAQPQHF. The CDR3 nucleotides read TGTGCCAGCAGCTTAGGGGGACAGGGGGCTCAGCCCCAGCATTTT.

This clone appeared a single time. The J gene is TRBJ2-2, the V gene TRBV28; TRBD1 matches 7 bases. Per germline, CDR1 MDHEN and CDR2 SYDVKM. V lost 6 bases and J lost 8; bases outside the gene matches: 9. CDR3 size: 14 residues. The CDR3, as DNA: TGTGCCAGCAGCCCCACAGGGGCGCTGGGGGAGCTGTTTTTT. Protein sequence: CASSPTGALGELFF.

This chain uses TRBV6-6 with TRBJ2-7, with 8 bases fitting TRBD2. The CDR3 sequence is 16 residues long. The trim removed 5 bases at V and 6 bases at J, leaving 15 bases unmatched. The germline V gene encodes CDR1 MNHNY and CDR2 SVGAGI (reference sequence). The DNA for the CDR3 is TGTGCCAGCAGTCCTACTAAAGCGGGAGCAGTCCGCGAGCAGTACTTC. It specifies CASSPTKAGAVREQYF.

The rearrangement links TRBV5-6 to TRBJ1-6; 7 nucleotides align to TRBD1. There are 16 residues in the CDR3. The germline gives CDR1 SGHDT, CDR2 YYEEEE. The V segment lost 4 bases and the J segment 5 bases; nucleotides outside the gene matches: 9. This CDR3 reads CASSTPLGTDNSPLHF. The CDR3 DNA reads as TGTGCCAGCAGCACCCCGCTAGGGACAGATAATTCACCCCTCCACTTT.

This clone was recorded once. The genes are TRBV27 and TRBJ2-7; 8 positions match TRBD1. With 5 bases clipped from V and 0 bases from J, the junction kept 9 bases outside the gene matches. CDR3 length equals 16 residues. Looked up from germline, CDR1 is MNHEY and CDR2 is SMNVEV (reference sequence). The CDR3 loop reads CASSRTWTGSSYEQYF. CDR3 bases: TGTGCCAGCAGTCGAACCTGGACAGGGAGCTCCTACGAGCAGTACTTC.

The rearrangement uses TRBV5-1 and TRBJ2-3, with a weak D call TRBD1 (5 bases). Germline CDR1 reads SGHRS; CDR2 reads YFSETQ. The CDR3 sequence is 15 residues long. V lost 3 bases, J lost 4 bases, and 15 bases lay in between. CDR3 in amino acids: CASSSVGVGADTQYF. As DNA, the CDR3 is TGCGCCAGCAGCTCGGTAGGGGTAGGGGCAGATACGCAGTATTTT.

For the CDR3, the DNA is TGCGCCAGCAGCTTGGGCCCCGGTTTTGACAGGGGGCTCCAACCCCAGCATTTT. This translates into CASSLGPGFDRGLQPQHF. The chain carries TRBV5-1 and TRBJ1-5; 10 positions match TRBD1. Per germline, CDR1 SGHRS and CDR2 YFSETQ. The V gene end was trimmed by 0 bases and the J gene end by 10 bases; junction bases not matched to a gene: 16. The CDR3 is 18 residues long.

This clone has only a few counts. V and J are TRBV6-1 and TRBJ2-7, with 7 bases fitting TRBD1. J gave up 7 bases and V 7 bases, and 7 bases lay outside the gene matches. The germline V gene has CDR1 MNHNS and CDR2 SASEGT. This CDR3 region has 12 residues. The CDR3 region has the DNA TGTGCCAGCATGCGGACAGGCTGGGAGCAGTACTTC. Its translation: CASMRTGWEQYF.

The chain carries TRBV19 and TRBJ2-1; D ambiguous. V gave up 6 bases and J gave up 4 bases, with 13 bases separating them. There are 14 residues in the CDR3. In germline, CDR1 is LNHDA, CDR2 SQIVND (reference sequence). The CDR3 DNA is TGTGCCAGTAGGACCGTCGCCGGGTACAATGAGCAGTTCTTC. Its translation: CASRTVAGYNEQFF.

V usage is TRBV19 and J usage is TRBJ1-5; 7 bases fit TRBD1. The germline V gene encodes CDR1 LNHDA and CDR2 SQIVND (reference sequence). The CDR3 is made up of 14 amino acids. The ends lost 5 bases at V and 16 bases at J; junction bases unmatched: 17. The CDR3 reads CASSQTGRLGFGHF. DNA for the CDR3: TGTGCCAGTAGTCAGACAGGGAGACTAGGGTTTGGACATTTT.

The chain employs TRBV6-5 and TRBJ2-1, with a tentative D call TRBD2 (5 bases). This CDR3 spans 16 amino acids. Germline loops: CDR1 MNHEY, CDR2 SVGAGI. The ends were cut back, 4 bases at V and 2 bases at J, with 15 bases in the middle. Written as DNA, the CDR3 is TGTGCCAGCAGTTTATCTCGGACTCGACCCTACAATGAGCAGTTCTTC. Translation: CASSLSRTRPYNEQFF.

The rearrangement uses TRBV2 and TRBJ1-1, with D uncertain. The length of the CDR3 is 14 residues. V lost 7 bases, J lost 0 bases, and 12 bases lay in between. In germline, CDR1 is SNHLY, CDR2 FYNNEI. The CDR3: CASTLNRVNTEAFF. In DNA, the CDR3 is TGTGCCAGCACCCTTAACAGAGTGAACACTGAAGCTTTCTTT.